A single TCR beta chain is shown here with its context. TCRdb itself ran the 5' RACE reads through MiXCR, one entry per CDR3 protein. This table holds some 250,000 distinct CDR3 sequences, over 9% found once. The data originate from a study of T-cell memory formation after mild COVID-19. Germline CDR1 and CDR2: GTSNPN and SVGIG (reference sequence). Trimming took off 4 bases at V and 4 bases at J, with 17 bases between the two ends. The CDR3 totals 14 residues. Sample: PBMCs or a T cell subset sorted from them (not recorded which). This chain links TRBV30 with TRBJ2-7, with D perhaps TRBD1 (6 bases). The clonotype comes from a young man who had mild COVID-19 (a few samples of this study predate the infection). Cell type and time point are not known. CDR3 in amino acids: CAWKNRERVYEQYF. In DNA, the CDR3 is TGTGCCTGGAAAAACAGGGAAAGGGTGTACGAGCAGTACTTC.